These T cell receptor beta chains were read from a single sample in a study of T cell changes during pregnancy in multiple sclerosis. The protocol was immunoSEQ multiplex PCR, while the TCRdb copy is restricted to in-frame clones and leaves out a portion. The sample yields tens of thousands of clones, over 90% seen once. Specimen: CD4+ T cells from peripheral blood mononuclear cells, collected in the second trimester of pregnancy. Receptors were obtained from a female donor with multiple sclerosis, enrolled in a pregnancy study. CDR3s include the opening cysteine and the closing phenylalanine or tryptophan. The order of the fields is V gene, J gene, D gene, CDR3 length, clone size, CDR3 DNA, CDR3 protein. D genes are given only for firm matches. Clone size is stated in some rows and not others, as once, few, many or a class when expanded.

TRBV6-6	TRBJ2-1	-	12	-	TGTGCCAGCAGTTACACATACAATGAGCAGTTCTTC	CASSYTYNEQFF
TRBV19	TRBJ1-2	TRBD1	13	-	TGTGCCAGCGGCAACGACAGGGCTATTAGCTACACCTTC	CASGNDRAISYTF
TRBV5-6	TRBJ2-7	-	15	-	TGTGCCAGCAGCCCCCCAGGGAGGAGGTTCTACGAGCAGTACTTC	CASSPPGRRFYEQYF
TRBV6-1	TRBJ2-4	-	17	-	TGTGCCAGCAGTGAAAGAGGCGGGCGGGGCCAAACTAGCATTCAGTACTTC	CASSERGGRGQTSIQYF
TRBV29-1	TRBJ2-1	TRBD1	12	-	TGCAGCGCGGGACAGTTGTACAATGAGCAGTTCTTC	CSAGQLYNEQFF
TRBV5-1	TRBJ2-7	-	18	-	TGCGCCAGCAGCTTGGCGGTATCAGGCGGGGACAGCTCCTACGAGCAGTACTTC	CASSLAVSGGDSSYEQYF
TRBV4-3	TRBJ1-1	-	14	-	TGCGCCAGCAGCCAATTTACGGGGGACACTGAAGCTTTCTTT	CASSQFTGDTEAFF
TRBV7-2	TRBJ2-3	TRBD2	16	-	TGTGCCAGCAGCCGTGGGACTAGCGGGGGAAGCGATACGCAGTATTTT	CASSRGTSGGSDTQYF
TRBV19	TRBJ2-1	TRBD2	17	-	TGTGCCAGTAGTATAGATGGGACTAGCGGGGATTACAATGAGCAGTTCTTC	CASSIDGTSGDYNEQFF
TRBV6-1	TRBJ1-2	-	12	-	TGTGCCGGAGAGGGGGTTAATAATGGCTACACCTTC	CAGEGVNNGYTF
TRBV5-1	TRBJ2-7	TRBD1	15	-	TGCGCCAGCAGCTTAGAGAAGGGGGCGCGTAACGAGCAGTACTTC	CASSLEKGARNEQYF
TRBV5-4	TRBJ2-5	-	16	-	TGTGCCAGCAGCTTAGGGGCAGGGGCTTCACAAGAGACCCAGTACTTC	CASSLGAGASQETQYF
TRBV2	TRBJ2-7	-	14	-	TGTGCCAGTGAAGGGACTCCAAGAGGGTACGAGCAGTACTTC	CASEGTPRGYEQYF
TRBV6-1	TRBJ2-7	TRBD2	15	once	TGTGCCAGCAGCCACCCAGCTAGCGGAGCCTACGAGCAGTACTTC	CASSHPASGAYEQYF
TRBV19	TRBJ2-7	-	14	-	TGTGCCAGTAGCCCCACCCCGAGCTCCTACGAGCAGTACTTC	CASSPTPSSYEQYF
TRBV18	TRBJ2-6	-	17	-	TGTGCCAGCTCACCACTGTCGACAGACTCTGGGGCCAACGTCCTGACTTTC	CASSPLSTDSGANVLTF
TRBV7-3	TRBJ1-4	-	17	-	TGTGCCAGCAGCTTAGCGGGGGGCCTTGCAACTAATGAAAAACTGTTTTTT	CASSLAGGLATNEKLFF
TRBV28	TRBJ1-1	-	12	-	TGTGCCAGCAGTTTAGTCGCCAGTGAAGCTTTCTTT	CASSLVASEAFF
TRBV7-9	TRBJ1-5	-	15	-	TGTGCCAGCAGCTTGACGGGAGGGAGCAATCAGCCCCAGCATTTT	CASSLTGGSNQPQHF
TRBV19	TRBJ1-1	TRBD1	16	-	TGTGCCAGTAGCCTAACCGCCGGACAGGGGGACACTGAAGCTTTCTTT	CASSLTAGQGDTEAFF
TRBV5-1	TRBJ1-1	-	17	-	TGCGCCAGCAGGAGGGATACATTGGGGTACGCGAACACTGAAGCTTTCTTT	CASRRDTLGYANTEAFF
TRBV9	TRBJ1-5	-	15	-	TGTGCCAGCAGCGTAGGGGGCTATAGCAATCAGCCCCAGCATTTT	CASSVGGYSNQPQHF
TRBV5-1	TRBJ2-5	TRBD1	16	-	TGCGCCAGCAGCTTGGGGGGGACAGGGATAATTGAGACCCAGTACTTC	CASSLGGTGIIETQYF
TRBV7-6	TRBJ1-4	TRBD1	16	-	TGTGCCAGCAGCCTCCGGACAGGGGCGCCTAATGAAAAACTGTTTTTT	CASSLRTGAPNEKLFF
TRBV11-1	TRBJ2-3	TRBD2	15	-	TGTGCCAGCCGGACTAGCGGGGGGCCCGGAGATACGCAGTATTTT	CASRTSGGPGDTQYF
TRBV5-6	TRBJ1-1	-	16	-	TGTGCCAGCAGCCACACCCCAGGCTTTATGAACACTGAAGCTTTCTTT	CASSHTPGFMNTEAFF
TRBV6-6	TRBJ2-1	-	15	-	TGTGCCAGCAGTTACTCAGCGGCCTCCTACAATGAGCAGTTCTTC	CASSYSAASYNEQFF
TRBV27	TRBJ1-2	-	14	-	TGTGCCAGCAGTTCCACGGGACTGGCTAGTGGCTACACCTTC	CASSSTGLASGYTF
TRBV7-2	TRBJ2-7	-	15	few	TGTGCCAGCAGCTTAAGGGTAGGACTTTCCTACGAGCAGTACTTC	CASSLRVGLSYEQYF
TRBV5-6	TRBJ1-1	-	16	-	TGTGCCAGCAGCTTGGTGCCGGGGTTAGTGGGGACTGAAGCTTTCTTT	CASSLVPGLVGTEAFF
TRBV10-3	TRBJ1-2	-	17	-	TGTGCCATCAGTGAGGCTCCCCCAGGGGCCGGAGGCTATGGCTACACCTTC	CAISEAPPGAGGYGYTF
TRBV19	TRBJ1-2	TRBD1	13	-	TGTGCCAGTAGTGAAGGGGGCGCAGGCGGCTACACCTTC	CASSEGGAGGYTF
TRBV30	TRBJ1-4	TRBD1	14	-	TGTGCCTGGAGCGGCCCGGGACAGCCTGAAAAACTGTTTTTT	CAWSGPGQPEKLFF
TRBV19	TRBJ2-3	TRBD2	17	-	TGTGCCAGTAGTAACCGAGGGGCGGGAGGGAGCACAGATACGCAGTATTTT	CASSNRGAGGSTDTQYF
TRBV7-9	TRBJ2-2	-	15	few	TGTGCCAGCAGAGCTTGGGCAGATATCACCGGGGAGCTGTTTTTT	CASRAWADITGELFF
TRBV9	TRBJ1-3	-	16	-	TGTGCCAGCAGCGCGCGCCAGGGGAATCTAGGAAACACCATATATTTT	CASSARQGNLGNTIYF
TRBV29-1	TRBJ1-1	-	15	-	TGCAGCGCCCGCCGACAGTCGGGCTATCTCGCTGAAGCTTTCTTT	CSARRQSGYLAEAFF
TRBV4-1	TRBJ2-1	-	15	-	TGCGCCAGCAGCAAGGAGGATAGCTCCTACAATGAGCAGTTCTTC	CASSKEDSSYNEQFF
TRBV30	TRBJ1-6	-	14	-	TGTGCCTGGAGTGTGACAGACTATAATTCACCCCTCCACTTT	CAWSVTDYNSPLHF
TRBV19	TRBJ2-2	-	15	-	TGTGCCAGTAGCGCTCGGGCGGGGAACACCGGGGAGCTGTTTTTT	CASSARAGNTGELFF
TRBV28	TRBJ1-5	-	14	once	TGTGCCAGCAGTTCGGGGGGAAACAATCAGCCCCAGCATTTT	CASSSGGNNQPQHF
TRBV11-2	TRBJ2-7	-	14	-	TGTGCCAGCAGATCTACGCGGGGGCGGCGCGAGCAGTACTTC	CASRSTRGRREQYF
TRBV6-5	TRBJ2-1	TRBD2	15	-	TGTGCCAGCAGTTATGCGGGGGGGGTGTACAATGAGCAGTTCTTC	CASSYAGGVYNEQFF
TRBV18	TRBJ2-7	-	14	-	TGTGCCAGCTCAGCTTCACAGGGCTCCGGCGAGCAGTACTTC	CASSASQGSGEQYF
TRBV7-2	TRBJ2-7	TRBD2	15	once	TGTGCCAGCAGCTCTGCCCTAGCGGGGGGGGGCGAGCAGTACTTC	CASSSALAGGGEQYF
TRBV5-5	TRBJ2-1	-	15	-	TGTGCCAGCAGCTTGGCGGGGGACCCCTACAATGAGCAGTTCTTC	CASSLAGDPYNEQFF
TRBV18	TRBJ1-5	-	13	-	TGTGCCAGCTCACCAGGGCCTAATCAGCCCCAGCATTTT	CASSPGPNQPQHF
TRBV2	TRBJ1-5	-	14	once	TGTGCCAGCAGCGCGGTAATCGGCAATCAGCCCCAGCATTTT	CASSAVIGNQPQHF
TRBV5-4	TRBJ1-4	TRBD1	14	-	TGTGCCAGCAGCTTACAGGGGGCGACTGAAAAACTGTTTTTT	CASSLQGATEKLFF
TRBV6-6	TRBJ1-5	TRBD1	15	-	TGTGCCAGCACCCTAGGGGGCAGGGGCAATCAGCCCCAGCATTTT	CASTLGGRGNQPQHF
TRBV7-9	TRBJ2-4	TRBD1	14	once	TGTGCCAGCAGCTTAGTCAAAGACAGGGTTGATCAGTACTTC	CASSLVKDRVDQYF
TRBV2	TRBJ2-3	-	13	-	TGTGCCACCGCCCGACTATCTGGAGATACGCAGTATTTT	CATARLSGDTQYF
TRBV10-1	TRBJ2-1	-	14	few	TGCGCCAGCAGTGATGGGGAGCTGAACAATGAGCAGTTCTTC	CASSDGELNNEQFF